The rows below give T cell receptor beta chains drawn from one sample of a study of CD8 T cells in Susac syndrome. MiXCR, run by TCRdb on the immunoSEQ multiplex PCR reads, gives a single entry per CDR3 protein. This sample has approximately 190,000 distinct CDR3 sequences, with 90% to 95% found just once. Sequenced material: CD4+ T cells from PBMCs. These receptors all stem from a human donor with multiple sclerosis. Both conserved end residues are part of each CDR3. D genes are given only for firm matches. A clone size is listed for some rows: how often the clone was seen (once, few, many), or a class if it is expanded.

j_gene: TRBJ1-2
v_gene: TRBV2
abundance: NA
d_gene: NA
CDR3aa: CASRPWGRGDYGYTF
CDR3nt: TGTGCCAGCAGGCCCTGGGGCAGGGGCGACTATGGCTACACCTTC

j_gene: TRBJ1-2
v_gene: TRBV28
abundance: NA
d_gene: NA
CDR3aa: CASSPGYGYTF
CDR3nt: TGTGCCAGCAGTCCGGGCTATGGCTACACCTTC

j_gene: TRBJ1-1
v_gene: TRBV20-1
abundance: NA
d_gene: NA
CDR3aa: CSASSLGGWDTEAFF
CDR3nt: TGCAGTGCTAGTTCTCTGGGAGGCTGGGACACTGAAGCTTTCTTT

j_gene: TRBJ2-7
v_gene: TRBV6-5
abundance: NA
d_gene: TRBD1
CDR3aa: CASSTDRGVAYEQYF
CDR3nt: TGTGCCAGCAGTACCGACAGGGGAGTTGCCTACGAGCAGTACTTC

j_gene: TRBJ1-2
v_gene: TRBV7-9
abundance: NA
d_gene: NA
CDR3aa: CASSLEGFGYTF
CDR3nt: TGTGCCAGCAGCTTAGAGGGGTTTGGCTACACCTTC

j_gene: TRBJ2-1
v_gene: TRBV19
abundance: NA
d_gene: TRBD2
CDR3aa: CASRGGGAYEQFF
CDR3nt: TGTGCCAGTAGGGGCGGGGGGGCCTATGAGCAGTTCTTC

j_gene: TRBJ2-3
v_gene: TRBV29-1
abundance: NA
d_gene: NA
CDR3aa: CSATREQGRSDTQYF
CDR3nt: TGCAGCGCCACGCGGGAGCAGGGGAGGTCAGATACGCAGTATTTT

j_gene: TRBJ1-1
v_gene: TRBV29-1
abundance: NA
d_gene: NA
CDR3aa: CSVGHMNTEAFF
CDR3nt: TGCAGCGTTGGACACATGAACACTGAAGCTTTCTTT

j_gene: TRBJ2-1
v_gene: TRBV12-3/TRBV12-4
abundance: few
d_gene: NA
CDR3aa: CASSPLNEQFF
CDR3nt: TGTGCCAGCAGTCCCCTCAATGAGCAGTTCTTC

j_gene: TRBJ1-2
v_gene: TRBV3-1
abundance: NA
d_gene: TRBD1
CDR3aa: CASSRDRAIGYTF
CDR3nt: TGTGCCAGCTCCCGGGACAGGGCGATCGGCTACACCTTC

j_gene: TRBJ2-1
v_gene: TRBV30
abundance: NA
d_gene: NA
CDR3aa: CAWWRAPNEQFF
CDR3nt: TGTGCCTGGTGGCGGGCCCCTAATGAGCAGTTCTTC

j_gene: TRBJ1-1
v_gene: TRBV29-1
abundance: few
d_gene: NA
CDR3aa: CSVETNMNTEAFF
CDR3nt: TGCAGCGTAGAGACAAACATGAACACTGAAGCTTTCTTT

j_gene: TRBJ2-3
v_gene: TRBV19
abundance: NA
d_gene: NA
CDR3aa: CASRPGQRTQYF
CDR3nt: TGTGCCAGTAGGCCGGGACAACGTACGCAGTATTTT

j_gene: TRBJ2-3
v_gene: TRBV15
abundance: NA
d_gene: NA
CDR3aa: CATSSDRVTDTQYF
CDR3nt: TGTGCCACCAGCAGTGACAGAGTCACAGATACGCAGTATTTT

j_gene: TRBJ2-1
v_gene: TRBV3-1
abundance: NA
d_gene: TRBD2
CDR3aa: CASSTSGKNEQFF
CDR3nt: TGTGCCAGCTCGACTAGCGGGAAGAATGAGCAGTTCTTC

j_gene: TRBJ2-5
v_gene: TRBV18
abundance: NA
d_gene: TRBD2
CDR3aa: CASSPPALAGTETQYF
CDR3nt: TGTGCCAGCTCACCACCGGCGCTAGCGGGGACGGAGACCCAGTACTTC

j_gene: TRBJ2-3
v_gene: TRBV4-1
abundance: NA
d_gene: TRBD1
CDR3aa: CASSQGTVHTDTQYF
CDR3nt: TGCGCCAGCAGCCAGGGGACAGTTCACACAGATACGCAGTATTTT

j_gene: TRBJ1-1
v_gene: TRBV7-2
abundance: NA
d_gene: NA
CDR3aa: CASSLTAVNTEAFF
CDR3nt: TGTGCCAGCAGCTTGACAGCAGTGAACACTGAAGCTTTCTTT